This entry lists 21 T cell receptor beta chains sequenced from one sample in a study of T cell responses to AZD1222 COVID-19 vaccine. The method was immunoSEQ multiplex PCR; TCRdb's version includes in-frame clones alone and lacks a portion of them. The sample holds 170,000 or so clones; approximately 90% are singletons and the top ten take about 3%. The sample was peripheral blood, taken on day 0 of AZD1222 vaccination. Receptors originate from an adult in good health.

By sample fraction, this clone is medium-sized. The rearrangement links TRBV5-4 to TRBJ2-7; TRBD2 is a possible D gene (6 bases). Germline values: CDR1 SGHNT, CDR2 YYREEE (reference sequence). Trimming stripped 4 bases from V and 2 bases from J, with 13 bases between. This CDR3 has 14 amino acids. CDR3 protein: CASSPPGRTYEQYF. CDR3 in DNA: TGTGCCAGCAGCCCCCCGGGGAGGACCTACGAGCAGTACTTC.

V and J are TRBV19 and TRBJ1-6; 12 bases map to TRBD1. This CDR3 comprises 17 residues. Trimming took 5 bases from V and 9 from J; bases not matched to a gene: 11. Germline assignment: CDR1 LNHDA and CDR2 SQIVND (reference sequence). CDR3 coding DNA: TGTGCCAGTAGTTCAGCCCCGGGACAGGGGGCCGGTTCACCCCTCCACTTT. Translating it yields CASSSAPGQGAGSPLHF.

The CDR3 region is CASSLDPGGELFF. The CDR3 nucleotides read TGTGCCAGCTCACTGGATCCGGGCGGGGAGCTGTTTTTT. This chain links TRBV18 with TRBJ2-2; no firm D call. The CDR3 consists of 13 residues. Germline V gene lookup returns CDR1 KGHSH and CDR2 LQKENI. The V end was cut by 4 bases, the J end by 7 bases, with 10 bases between.

The chain combines TRBV27 with TRBJ1-2; possibly TRBD1 for D (6 bases). CDR3 size: 14 residues. V shed 5 bases and J shed 8 bases, with 18 bases lying between them. Germline CDR1 reads MNHEY; CDR2 reads SMNVEV (reference sequence). The CDR3 loop reads CASSDQPGVWGYTF. CDR3 sequence (DNA): TGTGCCAGCAGTGACCAACCAGGGGTATGGGGCTACACCTTC.

V usage is TRBV4-2 and J usage is TRBJ1-2; D gene ambiguous. V was pared by 4 bases and J by 6 bases, with 18 bases between. Germline lookup yields CDR1 LGHNA and CDR2 YNFKEQ. CDR3 length: 15 amino acids. CDR3 loop: CASSRPSEQLHGYTF. In DNA form, the CDR3 reads TGTGCCAGCAGCCGCCCGTCGGAACAGCTACATGGCTACACCTTC.

Here the CDR3 DNA reads TGTGCCAGTAGTATAGATCTGGCGATCTCTGGAAACACCATATATTTT. This gives the protein CASSIDLAISGNTIYF. This chain uses TRBV19 with TRBJ1-3; D is unresolved. Trimming removed 0 bases at V and 0 bases at J, with 9 bases between. Germline-derived CDR1 and CDR2 are LNHDA and SQIVND (reference sequence). This CDR3 comprises 16 residues. Full variable domain (remainder filled in from reference TRBV19 and TRBJ1-3): DGGITQSPKYLFRKEGQNVTLSCEQNLNHDAMYWYRQDPGQGLRLIYYSQIVNDFQKGDIAEGYSVSREKKESFPLTVTSAQKNPTAFYLCASSIDLAISGNTIYFGEGSWLTVV.

The V gene is TRBV11-2, the J gene TRBJ2-7; unclear D gene. Germline V CDR1 and CDR2: SGHAT, FQNNGV. This CDR3 contains 15 residues. Trimming stripped 0 bases from V and 1 base from J, with 10 bases between. The CDR3 region is CASSLDSGSSYEQYF. The DNA of the CDR3 is TGTGCCAGCAGCTTAGATTCCGGCAGTTCCTACGAGCAGTACTTC.

V gene TRBV9 combines with J gene TRBJ1-2; TRBD1 matches at 8 bases. The germline V gene has CDR1 SGDLS and CDR2 YYNGEE. CDR3 length: 14 amino acids. The ends lost 3 bases at V and 5 bases at J; junction bases unmatched: 6. The CDR3 region has the DNA TGTGCCAGCAGCGACTGGACAGGGTTATATGGCTACACCTTC. Translation: CASSDWTGLYGYTF.

The chain carries TRBV19 and TRBJ2-1; D is unresolved. V dropped 6 bases and J dropped 3 bases, with 6 bases sitting between them. The length of the CDR3 is 12 residues. CDR1 is LNHDA, CDR2 SQIVND, per germline (reference sequence). CDR3 sequence reads: CASSNVYNEQFF. The CDR3 DNA reads TGTGCCAGTAGCAACGTCTACAATGAGCAGTTCTTC.

This sequence joins TRBV9 and TRBJ2-7; the D gene could be TRBD1 or TRBD2 (5 bases each). The CDR3 is made up of 15 amino acids. CDR1 and CDR2 from the germline V gene are SGDLS and YYNGEE. The V end was cut by 0 bases, the J end by 4 bases, with 14 bases between. CDR3 bases: TGTGCCAGCAGCGTAGACGGGACGGATTCTTACGAGCAGTACTTC. Its translation is CASSVDGTDSYEQYF. Looking up the rest from reference TRBV9 and TRBJ2-7 gives the full variable domain: DSGVTQTPKHLITATGQRVTLRCSPRSGDLSVYWYQQSLDQGLQFLIQYYNGEERAKGNILERFSAQQFPDLHSELNLSSLELGDSALYFCASSVDGTDSYEQYFGPGTRLTVT.

This chain links TRBV5-1 with TRBJ2-5; no firm D call. V lost 4 bases to trimming and J lost 5 bases, with 12 bases between them. This CDR3 has 13 amino acids. The germline gives CDR1 SGHRS, CDR2 YFSETQ. The CDR3 DNA follows: TGCGCCAGCAGCCGGGCTAGAACGGAGACCCAGTACTTC. It translates to CASSRARTETQYF. The full variable domain, rest sourced from reference TRBV5-1 and TRBJ2-5, is KAGVTQTPRYLIKTRGQQVTLSCSPISGHRSVSWYQQTPGQGLQFLFEYFSETQRNKGNFPGRFSGRQFSNSRSEMNVSTLELGDSALYLCASSRARTETQYFGPGTRLLVL.

J is TRBJ2-2 and V is TRBV2; tentatively, D is TRBD1 (6 bases). The CDR3 is 15 amino acids. V gave up 5 bases and J gave up 4 bases, with 14 bases separating them. Germline V gene lookup returns CDR1 SNHLY and CDR2 FYNNEI. DNA for the CDR3: TGTGCCAGCAGTTACGAGACAGGAGTCACCGGGGAGCTGTTTTTT. It codes for CASSYETGVTGELFF.

This clone appeared a single time. The CDR3 reads CASSKSTASGNTIYF. The CDR3 nucleotides read TGTGCCAGCAGCAAATCCACGGCGAGCGGAAACACCATATATTTT. V usage is TRBV11-3 and J usage is TRBJ1-3; unclear D gene. CDR3 length: 15 amino acids. V dropped 5 bases and J dropped 4 bases, with 15 bases sitting between them. Germline values: CDR1 SGHNT, CDR2 YENEEA.

V usage is TRBV19 and J usage is TRBJ2-1, with no clear D. CDR1 and CDR2 from the germline V gene are LNHDA and SQIVND (reference sequence). The CDR3 has 14 residues. V was shortened by 0 bases and J by 5 bases, with 8 bases between the two germline ends. The CDR3 loop is CASSIDGRNNEQFF. In nucleotides, the CDR3 is TGTGCCAGTAGTATAGATGGCAGAAACAATGAGCAGTTCTTC.

The chain uses TRBV19 and TRBJ2-7, with 16 bases fitting TRBD2. This CDR3 spans 18 amino acids. After removal of 4 bases from V and 5 bases from J, the junction contained 11 bases not matched to a gene. The V gene's germline CDR1 is LNHDA and CDR2 SQIVND (reference sequence). CDR3 residues: CASSRGLAGGPPGDEQYF. The CDR3 DNA reads as TGTGCCAGTAGTAGGGGACTAGCGGGGGGGCCCCCCGGAGACGAGCAGTACTTC.

This rearrangement joins TRBV24-1 to TRBJ2-1; TRBD2 is a possible D gene (6 bases). Looked up from germline, CDR1 is KGHDR and CDR2 is SFDVKD. V dropped 0 bases and J dropped 15 bases, with 11 bases sitting between them. The CDR3 length is 12 residues. CDR3 sequence: CATSDLGREVFF. DNA for the CDR3: TGTGCCACCAGTGATTTGGGCAGGGAGGTGTTCTTC.

The chain recombines TRBV9 with TRBJ1-1, with unresolved D. Trimming removed 3 bases at V and 1 base at J, with 13 bases between. The CDR3 runs 15 residues. Germline lookup yields CDR1 SGDLS and CDR2 YYNGEE. The CDR3 DNA is TGTGCCAGCAGCGACCGACCCGGAGGGAACACTGAAGCTTTCTTT. Encoded protein: CASSDRPGGNTEAFF.

CDR3 coding DNA: TGTGCCAGCAGCTTAGGTGTCTATGGCTACACCTTC. This encodes CASSLGVYGYTF. This chain joins TRBV7-8 and TRBJ1-2; D uncertain. Germline values: CDR1 SGHVS, CDR2 FQNEAQ. The ends were cut back, 1 base at V and 4 bases at J, with 4 bases in the middle. The CDR3 is 12 residues long. Looking up the rest from reference TRBV7-8 and TRBJ1-2 gives the full variable domain: GAGVSQSPRYKVAKRGQDVALRCDPISGHVSLFWYQQALGQGPEFLTYFQNEAQLDKSGLPSDRFFAERPEGSVSTLKIQRTQQEDSAVYLCASSLGVYGYTFGSGTRLTVV.

The chain joins TRBV18 to TRBJ1-1, with 8 nucleotides matching TRBD1. Trimming took 6 bases from V and 0 from J; bases not matched to a gene: 15. This CDR3 has 18 amino acids. The V gene's germline CDR1 is KGHSH and CDR2 LQKENI. In DNA form, the CDR3 reads TGTGCCAGCTCTAAAACCTCCCGCACACAGGGGGTGAACACTGAAGCTTTCTTT. It translates to CASSKTSRTQGVNTEAFF.

The V and J genes are TRBV5-6 and TRBJ2-5, with 11 nucleotides matching TRBD1. The junction had 7 bases not matched to a gene; V was cut back by 4 bases and J by 5 bases. The CDR3 totals 15 residues. Germline values: CDR1 SGHDT, CDR2 YYEEEE. The CDR3 coding sequence is TGTGCCAGCAGCCCAGGACAGGGGGCCCGGGAGACCCAGTACTTC. It is translated as CASSPGQGARETQYF.

This clone was found once. The chain links TRBV9 to TRBJ2-3; D may match TRBD1 or TRBD2 (6 bases each). CDR3 length: 13 amino acids. CDR1 and CDR2 (germline): SGDLS, YYNGEE. The germline V and J ends were trimmed by 0 bases and 8 bases, with 10 bases remaining between them. This CDR3 is CASSVDGGGTQYF. CDR3 sequence (DNA): TGTGCCAGCAGCGTAGATGGAGGGGGTACGCAGTATTTT.